The entry that follows covers one T cell receptor beta chain sequence. Its specificity is not known. Additional DNA sequences in this sample encode the identical CDR3. This entry is derived from a study of cytomegalovirus exposure and HLA in healthy donors. Regarding the study as a whole: In vitro work confirmed that a few CMV-associated chains recognize CMV antigens. An analysis that was carried out later associated 16,951 TCR beta sequences with HLA alleles at 0.05 false discovery rate.

There are 14 residues in the CDR3. Germline CDR1 is SGDLS and CDR2 is YYNGEE. Trimming cost V 0 bases and J 0 bases, with 5 bases left between them. Amplification used 60 Vbeta primers and 13 Jbeta primers. Measured with immunoSEQ multiplex PCR; TCRdb has only the in-frame clones, and not every one. The profile shows some 190,000 clones, around four fifths of them singletons. V usage is TRBV9 and J usage is TRBJ2-3; D is uncertain. Sequencing used PBMCs. This TCR came from a boy under 10 years old in good health and CMV-seronegative. In DNA form, the CDR3 reads TGTGCCAGCAGCGTAGGGGCCAGCACAGATACGCAGTATTTT. It yields the protein CASSVGASTDTQYF.